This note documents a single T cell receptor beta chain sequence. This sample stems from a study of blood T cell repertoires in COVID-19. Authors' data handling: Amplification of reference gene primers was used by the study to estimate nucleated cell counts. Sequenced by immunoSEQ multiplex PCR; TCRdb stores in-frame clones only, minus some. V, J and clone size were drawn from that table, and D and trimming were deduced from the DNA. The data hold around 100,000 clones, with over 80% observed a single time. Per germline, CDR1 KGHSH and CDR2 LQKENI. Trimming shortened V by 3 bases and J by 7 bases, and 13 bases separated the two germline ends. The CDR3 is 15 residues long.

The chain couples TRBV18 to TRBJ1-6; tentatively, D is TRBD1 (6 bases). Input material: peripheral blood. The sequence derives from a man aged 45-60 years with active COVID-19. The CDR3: CASSPTQQGNSPLHF. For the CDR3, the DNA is TGTGCCAGCTCACCGACACAACAGGGAAATTCACCCCTCCACTTT.